This T cell receptor (beta chain) was obtained from a study of neoadjuvant anti-PD-1 for oral cavity cancer. Study-wide findings and caveats: After neoadjuvant nivolumab, PBMC T cell clonality was significantly higher in non-responders than responders.

This clone was observed a handful of times. Antigen: not known. Using immunoSEQ multiplex PCR, the repertoire was profiled, and TCRdb retains in-frame clones only, with some absent. The table shows over 10,000 clones, with around two thirds occurring only once. These newly diagnosed stage II-IVA oral cavity squamous cell carcinoma patients had no prior systemic or radiation treatment. PBMCs were not maintained or expanded in culture before analysis. The CDR3 runs 16 residues. V lost 4 bases and J 6 bases, leaving 21 bases between the germline ends. Germline V CDR1 and CDR2: LNHDA, SQIVND (reference sequence).

The source was PBMCs, collected before nivolumab (anti-PD-1) treatment. The TCR originated in a person between 35 and 79 years old with oral cavity squamous cell carcinoma. This chain connects TRBV19 to TRBJ1-2; D is possibly TRBD1 (6 bases). In nucleotides, the CDR3 is TGTGCCAGTAGTAAGAGGGGCGCAGGGGCGGTGGATGGCTACACCTTC. Translated, it gives CASSKRGAGAVDGYTF.